The present TCR beta chain was sequenced within a study of blood T cell repertoires in COVID-19. Across the whole study: The study drew acute and convalescent COVID-19 samples from the United States, Italy and Spain.

Trimming removed 6 bases from V and 7 bases from J; junction bases left unmatched: 3. There are 13 residues in the CDR3. Germline loops: CDR1 SGHDT, CDR2 YYEEEE. In the original analysis: Amplification of reference gene primers provided the estimated nucleated cell counts. Repertoires were generated with immunoSEQ multiplex PCR, while TCRdb's copy carries only in-frame clones and drops some. The DNA was the basis for D and trimming; V, J and clone size are from that table. The table records 100,000 to 150,000 clones, 60% to 80% of them present only once. This TCR was recovered from a man aged 60-69 years with acute or convalescent COVID-19. Sequencing was done on a sample of peripheral blood. The genes are TRBV5-6 and TRBJ1-6; TRBD1 agrees at 8 bases. The CDR3 nucleotides are TGTGCCAGCACCCGGACAGGGAATTCACCCCTCCACTTT. This codes for CASTRTGNSPLHF. The full variable domain, its missing parts supplied by reference TRBV5-6 and TRBJ1-6, is DAGVTQSPTHLIKTRGQQVTLRCSPKSGHDTVSWYQQALGQGPQFIFQYYEEEERQRGNFPDRFSGHQFPNYSSELNVNALLLGDSALYLCASTRTGNSPLHFGNGTRLTVT.